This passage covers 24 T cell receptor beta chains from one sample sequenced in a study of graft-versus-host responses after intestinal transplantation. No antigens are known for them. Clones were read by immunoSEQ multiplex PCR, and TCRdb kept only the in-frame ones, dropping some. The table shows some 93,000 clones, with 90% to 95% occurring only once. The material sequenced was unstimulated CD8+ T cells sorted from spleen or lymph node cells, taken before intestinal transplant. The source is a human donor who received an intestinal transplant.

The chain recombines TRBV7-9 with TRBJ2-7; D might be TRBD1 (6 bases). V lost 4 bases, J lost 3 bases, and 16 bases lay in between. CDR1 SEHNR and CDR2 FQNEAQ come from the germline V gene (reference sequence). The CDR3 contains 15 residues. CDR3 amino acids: CASSSNRVSSYEQYF. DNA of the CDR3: TGTGCCAGCAGCTCCAACAGGGTTTCGAGCTACGAGCAGTACTTC.

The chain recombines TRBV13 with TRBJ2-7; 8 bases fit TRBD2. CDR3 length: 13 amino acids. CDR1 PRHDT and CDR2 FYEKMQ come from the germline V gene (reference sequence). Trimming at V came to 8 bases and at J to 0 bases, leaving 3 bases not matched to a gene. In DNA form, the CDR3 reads TGTGCCAGCCAGGCGGGGGGCTCCTACGAGCAGTACTTC. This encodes CASQAGGSYEQYF.

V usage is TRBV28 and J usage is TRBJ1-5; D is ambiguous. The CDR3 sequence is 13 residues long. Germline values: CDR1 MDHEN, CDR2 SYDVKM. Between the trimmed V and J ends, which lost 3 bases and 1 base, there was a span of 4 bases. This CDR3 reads CASSLSSNQPQHF. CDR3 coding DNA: TGTGCCAGCAGTTTGAGCAGCAATCAGCCCCAGCATTTT.

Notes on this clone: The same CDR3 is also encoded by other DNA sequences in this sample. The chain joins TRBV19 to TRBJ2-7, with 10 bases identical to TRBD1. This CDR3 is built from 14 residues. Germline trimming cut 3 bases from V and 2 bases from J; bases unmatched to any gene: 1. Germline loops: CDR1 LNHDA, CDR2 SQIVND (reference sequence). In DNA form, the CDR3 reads TGTGCCAGTAGTATCGGACAGGGGGCCTACGAGCAGTACTTC. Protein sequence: CASSIGQGAYEQYF. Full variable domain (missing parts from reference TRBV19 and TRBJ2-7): DGGITQSPKYLFRKEGQNVTLSCEQNLNHDAMYWYRQDPGQGLRLIYYSQIVNDFQKGDIAEGYSVSREKKESFPLTVTSAQKNPTAFYLCASSIGQGAYEQYFGPGTRLTVT.

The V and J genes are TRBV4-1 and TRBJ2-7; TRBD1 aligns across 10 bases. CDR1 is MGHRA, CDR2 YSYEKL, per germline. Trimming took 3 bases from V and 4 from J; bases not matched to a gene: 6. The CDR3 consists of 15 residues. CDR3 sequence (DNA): TGCGCCAGCAGCCACAGACAGGGGGCAGGGTACGAGCAGTACTTC. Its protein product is CASSHRQGAGYEQYF.

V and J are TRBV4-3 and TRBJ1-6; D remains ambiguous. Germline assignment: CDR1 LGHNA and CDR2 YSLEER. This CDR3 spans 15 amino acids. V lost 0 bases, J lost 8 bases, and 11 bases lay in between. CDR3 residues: CASSQESHSYSPLHF. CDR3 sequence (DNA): TGCGCCAGCAGCCAAGAATCCCACTCTTATTCACCCCTCCACTTT.

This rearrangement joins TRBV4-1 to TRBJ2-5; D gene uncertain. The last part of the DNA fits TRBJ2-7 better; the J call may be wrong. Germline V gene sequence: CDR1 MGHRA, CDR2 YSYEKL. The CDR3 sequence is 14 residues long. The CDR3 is CASSPRNRAYEQYF. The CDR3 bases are TGCGCCAGCAGCCCTCGGAACAGAGCCTACGAGCAGTACTTC.

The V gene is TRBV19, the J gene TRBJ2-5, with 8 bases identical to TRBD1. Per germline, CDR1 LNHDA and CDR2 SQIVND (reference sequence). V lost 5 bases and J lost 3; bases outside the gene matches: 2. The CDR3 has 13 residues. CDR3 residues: CASSLGQEETQYF. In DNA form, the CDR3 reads TGTGCCAGTAGTCTGGGACAGGAAGAGACCCAGTACTTC. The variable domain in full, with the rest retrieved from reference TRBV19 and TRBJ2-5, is DGGITQSPKYLFRKEGQNVTLSCEQNLNHDAMYWYRQDPGQGLRLIYYSQIVNDFQKGDIAEGYSVSREKKESFPLTVTSAQKNPTAFYLCASSLGQEETQYFGPGTRLLVL.

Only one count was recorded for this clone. The CDR3 sequence: CASSPHRADEKLFF. DNA of the CDR3: TGCGCCAGCAGCCCCCACAGGGCTGATGAAAAACTGTTTTTT. The rearrangement joins TRBV4-3 to TRBJ1-4; perhaps TRBD1 as D (6 bases). The CDR3 consists of 14 residues. Germline CDR1 and CDR2: LGHNA and YSLEER. Trimming removed 4 bases from V and 6 bases from J, with 12 bases in between.

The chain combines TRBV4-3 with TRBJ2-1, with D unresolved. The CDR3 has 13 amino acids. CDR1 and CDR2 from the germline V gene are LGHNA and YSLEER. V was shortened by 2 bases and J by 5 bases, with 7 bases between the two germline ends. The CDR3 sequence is CASSQTSNNEQFF. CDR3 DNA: TGCGCCAGCAGCCAAACCAGTAACAATGAGCAGTTCTTC.

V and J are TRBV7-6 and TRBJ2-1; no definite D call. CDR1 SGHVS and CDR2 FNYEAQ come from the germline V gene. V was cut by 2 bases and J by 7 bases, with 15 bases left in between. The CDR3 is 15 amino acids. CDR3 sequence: CASSLISGTTNEQFF. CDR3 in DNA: TGTGCCAGCAGCTTAATCTCAGGAACCACGAATGAGCAGTTCTTC.

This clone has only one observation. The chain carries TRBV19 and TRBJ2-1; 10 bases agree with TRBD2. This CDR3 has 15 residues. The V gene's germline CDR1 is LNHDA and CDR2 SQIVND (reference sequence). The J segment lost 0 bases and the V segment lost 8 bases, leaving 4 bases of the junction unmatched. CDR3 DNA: TGTGCCAGTGGATTAGCGGGAGGCTCCTACAATGAGCAGTTCTTC. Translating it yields CASGLAGGSYNEQFF. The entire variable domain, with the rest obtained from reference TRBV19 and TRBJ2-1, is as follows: DGGITQSPKYLFRKEGQNVTLSCEQNLNHDAMYWYRQDPGQGLRLIYYSQIVNDFQKGDIAEGYSVSREKKESFPLTVTSAQKNPTAFYLCASGLAGGSYNEQFFGPGTRLTVL.

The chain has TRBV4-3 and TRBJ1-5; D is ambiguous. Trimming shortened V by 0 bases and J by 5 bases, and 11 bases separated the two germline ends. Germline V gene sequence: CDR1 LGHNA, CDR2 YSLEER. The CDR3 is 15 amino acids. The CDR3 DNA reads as TGCGCCAGCAGCCAAGATCGGAGCCTATATCAGCCCCAGCATTTT. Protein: CASSQDRSLYQPQHF.

CDR3 bases: TGTGCCAGTAGGGGAGGACTTGGCCCTTACGAGCAGTACTTC. Translating it yields CASRGGLGPYEQYF. This rearrangement joins TRBV19 to TRBJ2-7; a possible D gene is TRBD2 (6 bases). The CDR3 runs to 14 residues. Trimming left V 6 bases short and J 4 bases short, with 16 bases between. In germline, CDR1 is LNHDA, CDR2 SQIVND (reference sequence).

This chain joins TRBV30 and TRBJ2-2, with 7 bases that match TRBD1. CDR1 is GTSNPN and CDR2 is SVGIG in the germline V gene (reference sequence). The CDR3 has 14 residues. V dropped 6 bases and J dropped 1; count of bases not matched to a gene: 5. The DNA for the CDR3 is TGTGCCTGCCGACAGGGCAGGAACACCGGGGAGCTGTTTTTT. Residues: CACRQGRNTGELFF.

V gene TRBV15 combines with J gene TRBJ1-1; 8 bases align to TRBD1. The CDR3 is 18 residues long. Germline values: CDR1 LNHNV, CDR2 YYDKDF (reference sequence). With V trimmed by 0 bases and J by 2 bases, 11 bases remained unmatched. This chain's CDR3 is CATSRELGTGKLNTEAFF. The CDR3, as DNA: TGTGCCACCAGCAGAGAACTGGGGACAGGAAAGCTTAACACTGAAGCTTTCTTT.

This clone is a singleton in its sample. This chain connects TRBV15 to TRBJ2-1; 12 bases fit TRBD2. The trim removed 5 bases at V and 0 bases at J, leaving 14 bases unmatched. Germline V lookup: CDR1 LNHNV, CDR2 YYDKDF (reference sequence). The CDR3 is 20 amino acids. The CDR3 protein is CATSHLGLAGSAPSYNEQFF. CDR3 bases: TGTGCCACCAGCCACCTTGGACTAGCGGGATCAGCACCCTCCTACAATGAGCAGTTCTTC.

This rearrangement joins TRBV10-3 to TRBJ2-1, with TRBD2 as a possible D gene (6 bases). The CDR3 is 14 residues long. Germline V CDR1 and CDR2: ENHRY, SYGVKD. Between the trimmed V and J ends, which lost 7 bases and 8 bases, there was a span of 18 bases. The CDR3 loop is CAIKPGLPGHEQFF. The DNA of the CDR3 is TGTGCCATCAAACCGGGACTCCCGGGCCATGAGCAGTTCTTC.

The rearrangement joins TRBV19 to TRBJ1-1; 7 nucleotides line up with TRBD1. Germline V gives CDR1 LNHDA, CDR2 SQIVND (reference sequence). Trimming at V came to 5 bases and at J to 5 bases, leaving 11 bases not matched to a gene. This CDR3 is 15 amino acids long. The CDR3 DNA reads TGTGCCAGTAGTCCTAACCTTGCACAGGGGACTGAAGCTTTCTTT. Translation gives CASSPNLAQGTEAFF.

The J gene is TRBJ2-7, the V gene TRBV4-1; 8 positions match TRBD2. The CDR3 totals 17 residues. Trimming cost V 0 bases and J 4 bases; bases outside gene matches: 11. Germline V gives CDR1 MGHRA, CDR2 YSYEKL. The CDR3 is CASSQESLSGRKYEQYF. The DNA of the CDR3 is TGCGCCAGCAGCCAAGAATCGCTAAGCGGGAGAAAGTACGAGCAGTACTTC.

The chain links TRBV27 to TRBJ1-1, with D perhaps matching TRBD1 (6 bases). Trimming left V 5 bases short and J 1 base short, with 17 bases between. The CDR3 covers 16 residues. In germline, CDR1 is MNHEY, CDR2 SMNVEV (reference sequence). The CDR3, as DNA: TGTGCCAGCAGTACCCTACAGGGTATAAGGAACACTGAAGCTTTCTTT. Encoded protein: CASSTLQGIRNTEAFF.

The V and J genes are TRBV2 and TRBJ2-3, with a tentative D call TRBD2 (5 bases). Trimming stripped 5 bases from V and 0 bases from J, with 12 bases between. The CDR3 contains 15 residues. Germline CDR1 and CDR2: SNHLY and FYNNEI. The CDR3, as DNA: TGTGCCAGCAGTTACGGACTGGCTAGCACAGATACGCAGTATTTT. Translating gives CASSYGLASTDTQYF.

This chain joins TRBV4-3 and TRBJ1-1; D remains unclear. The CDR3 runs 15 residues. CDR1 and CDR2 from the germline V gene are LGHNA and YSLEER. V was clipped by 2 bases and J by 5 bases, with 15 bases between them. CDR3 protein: CASSQSNVGRTEAFF. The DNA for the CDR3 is TGCGCCAGCAGCCAAAGTAATGTGGGGAGGACTGAAGCTTTCTTT.

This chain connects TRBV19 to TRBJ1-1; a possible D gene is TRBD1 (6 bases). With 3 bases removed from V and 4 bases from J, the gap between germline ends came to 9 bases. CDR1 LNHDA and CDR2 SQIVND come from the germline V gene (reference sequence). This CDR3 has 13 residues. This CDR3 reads CASSMRGPTEAFF. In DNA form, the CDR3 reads TGTGCCAGTAGTATGCGGGGGCCCACTGAAGCTTTCTTT.